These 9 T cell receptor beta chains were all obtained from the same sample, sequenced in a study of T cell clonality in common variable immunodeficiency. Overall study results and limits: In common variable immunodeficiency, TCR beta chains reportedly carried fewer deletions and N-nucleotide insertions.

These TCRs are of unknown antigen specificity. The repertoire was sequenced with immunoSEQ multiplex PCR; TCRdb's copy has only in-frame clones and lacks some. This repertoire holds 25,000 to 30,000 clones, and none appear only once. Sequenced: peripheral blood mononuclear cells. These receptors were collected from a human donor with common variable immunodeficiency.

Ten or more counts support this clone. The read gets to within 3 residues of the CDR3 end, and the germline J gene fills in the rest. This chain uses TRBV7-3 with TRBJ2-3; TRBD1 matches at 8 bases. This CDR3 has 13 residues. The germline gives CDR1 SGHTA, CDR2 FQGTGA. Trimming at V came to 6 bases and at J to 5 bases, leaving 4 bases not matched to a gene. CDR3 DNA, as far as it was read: TGTGCCAGCAGTTCGGACAGGGTAGATACG. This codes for CASSSDRVDT. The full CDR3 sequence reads CASSSDRVDTQYF.

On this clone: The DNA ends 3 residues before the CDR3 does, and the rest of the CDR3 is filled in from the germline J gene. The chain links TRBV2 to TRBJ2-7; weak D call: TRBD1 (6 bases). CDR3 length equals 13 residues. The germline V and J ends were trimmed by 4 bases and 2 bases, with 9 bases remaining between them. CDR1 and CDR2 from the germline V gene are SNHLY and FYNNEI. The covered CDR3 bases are TGTGCCAGCAGTGTAGGACAGCCCTACGAG. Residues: CASSVGQPYE. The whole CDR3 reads CASSVGQPYEQYF. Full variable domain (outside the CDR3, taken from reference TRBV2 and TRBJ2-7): EPEVTQTPSHQVTQMGQEVILRCVPISNHLYFYWYRQILGQKVEFLVSFYNNEISEKSEIFDDQFSVERPDGSNFTLKIRSTKLEDSAMYFCASSVGQPYEQYFGPGTRLTVT.

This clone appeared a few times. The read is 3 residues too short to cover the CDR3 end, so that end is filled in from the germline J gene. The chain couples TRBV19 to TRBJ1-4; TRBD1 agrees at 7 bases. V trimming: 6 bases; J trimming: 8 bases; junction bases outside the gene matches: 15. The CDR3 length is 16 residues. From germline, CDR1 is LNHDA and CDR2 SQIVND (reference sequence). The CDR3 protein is CASSRTGVPLKEKLFF. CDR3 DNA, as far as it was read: TGTGCCAGTAGCCGAACAGGGGTACCCCTTAAGGAAAAA.

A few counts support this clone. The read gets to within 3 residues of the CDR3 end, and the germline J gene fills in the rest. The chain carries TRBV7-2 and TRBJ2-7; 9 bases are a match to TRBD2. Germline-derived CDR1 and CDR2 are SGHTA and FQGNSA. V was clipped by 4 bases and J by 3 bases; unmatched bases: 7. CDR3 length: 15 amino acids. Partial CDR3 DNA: TGTGCCAGCAGCTATAGCGGGGGCGACTACTACGAG. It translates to CASSYSGGDYYE. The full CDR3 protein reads CASSYSGGDYYEQYF.

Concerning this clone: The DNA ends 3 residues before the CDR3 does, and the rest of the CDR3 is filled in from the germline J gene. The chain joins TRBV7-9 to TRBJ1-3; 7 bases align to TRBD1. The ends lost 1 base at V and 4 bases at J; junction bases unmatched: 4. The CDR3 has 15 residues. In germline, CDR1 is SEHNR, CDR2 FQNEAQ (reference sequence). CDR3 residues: CASSLEGAAGNTIYF. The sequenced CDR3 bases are TGTGCCAGCAGCTTAGAGGGGGCGGCCGGAAACACC.

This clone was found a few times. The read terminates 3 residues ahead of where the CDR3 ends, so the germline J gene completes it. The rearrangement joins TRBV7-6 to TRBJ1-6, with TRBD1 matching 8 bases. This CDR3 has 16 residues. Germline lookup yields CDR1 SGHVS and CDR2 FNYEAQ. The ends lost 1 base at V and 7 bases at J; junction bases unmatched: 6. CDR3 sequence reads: CASSLVPGGGNSPLHF. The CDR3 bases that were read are TGTGCCAGCAGCTTAGTCCCAGGGGGCGGAAATTCACCC.

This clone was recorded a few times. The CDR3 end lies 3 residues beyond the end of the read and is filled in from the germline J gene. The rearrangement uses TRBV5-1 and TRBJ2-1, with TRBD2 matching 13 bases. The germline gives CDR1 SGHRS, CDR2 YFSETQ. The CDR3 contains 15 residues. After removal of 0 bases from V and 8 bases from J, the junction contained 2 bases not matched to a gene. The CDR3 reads CASSLETSGGDEQFF. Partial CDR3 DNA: TGCGCCAGCAGCTTGGAAACTAGCGGGGGGGATGAG. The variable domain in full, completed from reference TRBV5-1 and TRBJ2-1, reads KAGVTQTPRYLIKTRGQQVTLSCSPISGHRSVSWYQQTPGQGLQFLFEYFSETQRNKGNFPGRFSGRQFSNSRSEMNVSTLELGDSALYLCASSLETSGGDEQFFGPGTRLTVL.

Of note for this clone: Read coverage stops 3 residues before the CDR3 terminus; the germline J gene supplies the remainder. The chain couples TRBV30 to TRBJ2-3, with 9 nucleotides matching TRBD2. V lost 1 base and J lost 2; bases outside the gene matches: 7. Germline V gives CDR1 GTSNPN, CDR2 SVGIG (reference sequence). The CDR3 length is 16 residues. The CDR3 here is CAWSEGAGGVTDTQYF. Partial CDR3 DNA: TGTGCCTGGAGTGAGGGAGCGGGGGGTGTCACAGATACG.

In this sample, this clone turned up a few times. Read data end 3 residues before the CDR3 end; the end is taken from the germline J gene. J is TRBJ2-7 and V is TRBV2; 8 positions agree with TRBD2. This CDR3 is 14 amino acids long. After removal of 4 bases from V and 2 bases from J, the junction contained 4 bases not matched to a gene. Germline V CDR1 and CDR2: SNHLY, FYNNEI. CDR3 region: CASSARGGPYEQYF. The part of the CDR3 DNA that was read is TGTGCCAGCAGTGCCCGCGGGGGGCCCTACGAG.